Below, 4 T cell receptor beta chains from the same sample are listed, as sequenced in a study of CD8+ T cells in alopecia areata. Noted treatment: oral pan-JAK inhibitor, 5-10 mg twice daily. Once RNA had been extracted, it was reverse transcribed into cDNA to act as the sequencing template. Sequencing used immunoSEQ multiplex PCR; TCRdb keeps in-frame clones, though not all of them. The sample lists 200,000 or so clones; more than 45% were seen once. Sequenced here: CD4+ T cells sorted from blood, sampled at week 24, from a patient treated with tofacitinib. All receptors derive from a human donor with alopecia areata.

This clone has a single count. The rearrangement links TRBV12-2 to TRBJ2-7; the listed D gene, TRBD2, was not tested against the DNA. TRBV12-2 is shown as a pseudogene. The CDR3 has 15 amino acids. The CDR3 DNA follows: TGTGCAAGTCGCTTAGCGGAGGACGGGCCCTACGAGCAGTACTTC. Its translation is CASRLAEDGPYEQYF.

This clone appeared a few times. The chain is built from TRBV11-2 and TRBJ2-2; D is uncertain. This CDR3 contains 12 residues. Germline assignment: CDR1 SGHAT and CDR2 FQNNGV. V was trimmed by 5 bases and J by 6 bases, leaving 7 bases between them. CDR3 nucleotide sequence: TGTGCCAGCAGCCCCCTGCCCGGGGAGCTGTTTTTT. Translating it yields CASSPLPGELFF.

This clone occurred a few times. The genes are TRBV19 and TRBJ2-7, with D tentatively TRBD1 (6 bases). The CDR3 has 13 amino acids. V lost 3 bases and J lost 5, with 11 bases in between. From germline, CDR1 is LNHDA and CDR2 SQIVND (reference sequence). In nucleotides, the CDR3 is TGTGCCAGTAGTATCACAGGGTCAAACGAGCAGTACTTC. Protein sequence: CASSITGSNEQYF.

The chain uses TRBV2 and TRBJ1-1; D possibly corresponds to TRBD1 (5 bases). Germline V gene data show CDR1 as SNHLY and CDR2 as FYNNEI. Trimming pared 6 bases from V and 6 bases from J, leaving 11 bases between. The CDR3 contains 12 residues. CDR3 protein: CASRMGEAEAFF. CDR3 nucleotide sequence: TGTGCCAGCAGAATGGGGGAGGCTGAAGCTTTCTTT. The complete variable domain, with remaining parts taken from reference TRBV2 and TRBJ1-1, reads EPEVTQTPSHQVTQMGQEVILRCVPISNHLYFYWYRQILGQKVEFLVSFYNNEISEKSEIFDDQFSVERPDGSNFTLKIRSTKLEDSAMYFCASRMGEAEAFFGQGTRLTVV.